The TCR beta chain under discussion was sequenced for a study of T cells after yellow fever vaccination. The germline CDR1 and CDR2 sequences are MNHEY and SVGAGI. CDR3 length: 15 amino acids. V lost 4 bases and J lost 1; bases outside the gene matches: 6. MiXCR was run by TCRdb on the 5' RACE reads, yielding one entry per CDR3 protein. The sample carries fewer than 650,000 distinct CDR3 sequences, roughly 22% recorded once. This receptor was identified in a man aged 18 to 30 who received the YFV17D yellow fever vaccine. The chain recombines TRBV6-5 with TRBJ1-1; the match to TRBD1 covers 7 bases. The sample consisted of PBMCs, taken less than 25 days after the first yellow fever vaccination. CDR3 bases: TGTGCCAGCAGTTCCTCCCGACAGGGGAACACTGAAGCTTTCTTT. Its translation: CASSSSRQGNTEAFF.